These 13 T cell receptor beta chains came from one sample sequenced in a study of blood T cell repertoires in COVID-19. The protocol was immunoSEQ multiplex PCR, while the TCRdb copy is restricted to in-frame clones and leaves out a portion. The table records about 210,000 clones, 85% of them present only once. The sequenced sample was PBMCs or T cells enriched from blood (not recorded which). Every receptor here comes from a man aged 35 to 55 who had recovered from COVID-19.

The V and J genes are TRBV27 and TRBJ2-2, with 7 bases matching TRBD2. V shed 6 bases and J 4 bases; nucleotides not matched to a gene: 5. The germline CDR1 and CDR2 sequences are MNHEY and SMNVEV (reference sequence). This CDR3 is built from 14 residues. Here the CDR3 reads CASRPRTSTGELFF. The CDR3 region has the DNA TGTGCCAGCAGACCTCGGACTAGCACCGGGGAGCTGTTTTTT.

The chain has TRBV4-2 and TRBJ2-7; tentatively, D is TRBD2 (7 bases). Germline CDR1 is LGHNA and CDR2 is YNFKEQ. V gave up 0 bases and J gave up 4 bases, with 19 bases separating them. The CDR3 totals 17 residues. The CDR3 protein is CASSQDERGRAGYEQYF. CDR3 coding DNA: TGTGCCAGCAGCCAAGATGAAAGGGGGAGGGCCGGTTACGAGCAGTACTTC.

The rearrangement joins TRBV30 to TRBJ2-7, with D unclear. The length of the CDR3 is 13 residues. Deletions cut 0 bases from V and 6 bases from J, with 12 bases between. Looked up from germline, CDR1 is GTSNPN and CDR2 is SVGIG (reference sequence). CDR3 amino acids: CAWSVSGLTEQYF. For the CDR3, the DNA is TGTGCCTGGAGTGTGTCCGGGTTGACCGAGCAGTACTTC.

The chain recombines TRBV7-2 with TRBJ2-5, with TRBD2 matching 9 bases. This CDR3 spans 16 amino acids. Germline-derived CDR1 and CDR2 are SGHTA and FQGNSA. V trimming: 6 bases; J trimming: 7 bases; junction bases outside the gene matches: 15. CDR3 nucleotide sequence: TGTGCCAGCAGTCCCAAAGCCGGGACTAGCTCTCCGACCCAGTACTTC. It translates to CASSPKAGTSSPTQYF.

V is TRBV10-3 and J is TRBJ1-2, with D perhaps TRBD1 (6 bases). The CDR3 covers 14 residues. The ends were cut back, 4 bases at V and 8 bases at J, with 17 bases in the middle. The germline V gene has CDR1 ENHRY and CDR2 SYGVKD. Here the CDR3 DNA reads TGTGCCATCAGTGGTGACAGCTTAGGGGGAGGCTACACCTTC. Translating it yields CAISGDSLGGGYTF.

This sequence joins TRBV3-1 (or the pseudogene TRBV3-2) and TRBJ2-3; D call uncertain. The CDR3 runs 16 residues. CDR1 and CDR2 (germline): LGHDT, YNNKEL (reference sequence). Between the trimmed V and J ends, which lost 2 bases and 0 bases, there was a span of 12 bases. The CDR3 region has the DNA TGTGCCAGCAGCCAAAGTAGTACTGCTAGCACAGATACGCAGTATTTT. As protein: CASSQSSTASTDTQYF.

The rearrangement joins TRBV5-4 to TRBJ1-1; no definite D call. CDR1 is SGHNT, CDR2 YYREEE, per germline (reference sequence). This CDR3 spans 15 amino acids. The V end was cut by 3 bases, the J end by 4 bases, with 16 bases between. The CDR3 region has the DNA TGTGCCAGCAGCTCGTTCGGGAGCAGGCGCACTGAAGCTTTCTTT. Its protein is CASSSFGSRRTEAFF.

The sample holds one count of this clone. The chain has TRBV6-1 and TRBJ1-1, with 11 bases identical to TRBD1. CDR3 length: 15 residues. The V segment lost 2 bases and the J segment 7 bases; nucleotides outside the gene matches: 6. Germline V gene lookup returns CDR1 MNHNS and CDR2 SASEGT. CDR3 DNA: TGTGCCAGCAGTGAACCGGGACAGGGGGTGGATGAAGCTTTCTTT. This codes for CASSEPGQGVDEAFF.

V and J are TRBV19 and TRBJ1-1, with D tentatively TRBD1 (5 bases). The CDR3 runs 14 residues. Germline V gene sequence: CDR1 LNHDA, CDR2 SQIVND (reference sequence). V lost 7 bases and J lost 5, with 17 bases in between. CDR3 coding DNA: TGTGCCAGTATCCCGGGGCAGGGAGGAACTGAAGCTTTCTTT. Encoded protein: CASIPGQGGTEAFF.

The chain's CDR3 is CASTLTSGSLIEVFF. For the CDR3, the DNA is TGCGCCAGCACCCTGACTAGCGGGAGTTTGATCGAGGTGTTCTTC. The chain carries TRBV5-1 and TRBJ2-1; TRBD2 aligns across 12 bases. V lost 6 bases to trimming and J lost 15 bases; unmatched junction nucleotides: 16. CDR1 is SGHRS and CDR2 is YFSETQ in the germline V gene. This CDR3 has 15 residues. Complete variable domain (other parts from reference TRBV5-1 and TRBJ2-1): KAGVTQTPRYLIKTRGQQVTLSCSPISGHRSVSWYQQTPGQGLQFLFEYFSETQRNKGNFPGRFSGRQFSNSRSEMNVSTLELGDSALYLCASTLTSGSLIEVFFGPGTRLTVL.

The rearrangement joins TRBV9 to TRBJ2-7; 8 bases match TRBD2. CDR3 length equals 13 residues. Per the germline V gene, CDR1 is SGDLS and CDR2 is YYNGEE. The V gene end was trimmed by 4 bases and the J gene end by 7 bases; junction bases not matched to a gene: 7. The CDR3 nucleotides read TGTGCCAGCAGCTCTCAGGGCGGGGGGGAGCAGTACTTC. The encoded protein is CASSSQGGGEQYF.

The J gene is TRBJ1-2, the V gene TRBV19; D remains ambiguous. Trimming took 3 bases from V and 8 from J, leaving 13 bases between them. CDR1 and CDR2 from the germline V gene are LNHDA and SQIVND (reference sequence). The CDR3 runs to 13 residues. For the CDR3, the DNA is TGTGCCAGTAGTATCCCCTCAGCCGGGGGCTACACCTTC. Protein product: CASSIPSAGGYTF.

The chain is built from TRBV11-2 and TRBJ2-4, with no clear D. The CDR3 is 18 amino acids. In germline, CDR1 is SGHAT, CDR2 FQNNGV. Trimming removed 0 bases at V and 0 bases at J, with 15 bases between. For the CDR3, the DNA is TGTGCCAGCAGCTTAGAGGCGGAGTGGGTAGGAGCCAAAAACATTCAGTACTTC. The encoded protein is CASSLEAEWVGAKNIQYF.